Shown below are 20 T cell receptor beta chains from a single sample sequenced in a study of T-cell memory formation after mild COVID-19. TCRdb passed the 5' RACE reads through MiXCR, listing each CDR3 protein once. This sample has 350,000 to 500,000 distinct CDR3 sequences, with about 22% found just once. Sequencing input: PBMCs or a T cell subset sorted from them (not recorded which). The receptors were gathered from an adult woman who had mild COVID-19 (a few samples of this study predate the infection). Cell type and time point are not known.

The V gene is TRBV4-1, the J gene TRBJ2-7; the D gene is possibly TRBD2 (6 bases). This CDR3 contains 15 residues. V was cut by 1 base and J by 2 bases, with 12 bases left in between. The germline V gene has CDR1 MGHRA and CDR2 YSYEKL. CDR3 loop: CASSQAPEGTYEQYF. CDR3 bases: TGCGCCAGCAGCCAAGCTCCGGAGGGGACCTACGAGCAGTACTTC.

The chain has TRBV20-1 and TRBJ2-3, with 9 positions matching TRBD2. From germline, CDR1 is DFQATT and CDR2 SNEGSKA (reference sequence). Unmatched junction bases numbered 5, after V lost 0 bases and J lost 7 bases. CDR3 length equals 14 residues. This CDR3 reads CSARDGAGGNTQYF. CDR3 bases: TGCAGTGCTAGAGATGGGGCGGGAGGGAATACGCAGTATTTT.

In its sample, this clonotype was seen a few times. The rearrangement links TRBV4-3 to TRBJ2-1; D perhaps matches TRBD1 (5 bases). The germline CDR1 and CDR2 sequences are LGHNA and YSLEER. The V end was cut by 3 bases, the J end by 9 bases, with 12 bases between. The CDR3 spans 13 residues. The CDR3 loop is CASSQQTGSEQFF. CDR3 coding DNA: TGCGCCAGCAGCCAGCAAACAGGCAGTGAGCAGTTCTTC.

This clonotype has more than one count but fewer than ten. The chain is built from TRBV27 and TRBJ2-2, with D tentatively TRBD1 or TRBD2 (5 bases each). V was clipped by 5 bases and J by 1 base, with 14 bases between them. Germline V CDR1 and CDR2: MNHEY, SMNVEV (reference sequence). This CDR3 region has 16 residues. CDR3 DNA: TGTGCCAGCAGTCTAAAGGGGACCTGGAACACCGGGGAGCTGTTTTTT. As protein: CASSLKGTWNTGELFF.

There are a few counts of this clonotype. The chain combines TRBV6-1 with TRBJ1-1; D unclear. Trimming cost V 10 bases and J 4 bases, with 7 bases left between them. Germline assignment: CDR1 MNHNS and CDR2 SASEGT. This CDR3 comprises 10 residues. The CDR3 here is CATLTTEAFF. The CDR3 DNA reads TGTGCCACCTTGACCACTGAAGCTTTCTTT.

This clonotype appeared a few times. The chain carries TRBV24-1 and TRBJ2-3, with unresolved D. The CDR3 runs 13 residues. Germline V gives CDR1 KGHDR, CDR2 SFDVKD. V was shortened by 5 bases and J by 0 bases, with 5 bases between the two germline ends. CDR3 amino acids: CATSVKSTDTQYF. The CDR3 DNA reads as TGTGCCACCAGTGTTAAGAGCACAGATACGCAGTATTTT.

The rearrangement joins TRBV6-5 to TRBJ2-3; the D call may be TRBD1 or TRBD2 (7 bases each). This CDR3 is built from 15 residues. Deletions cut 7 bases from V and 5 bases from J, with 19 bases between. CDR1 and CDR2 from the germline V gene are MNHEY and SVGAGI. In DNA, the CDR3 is TGTGCCAGCACCCCTAGCGGAGGGGGCCTAGATACGCAGTATTTT. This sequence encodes CASTPSGGGLDTQYF.

The CDR3 DNA is TGTGCCAGCAGTTGGGGGCCGCGGGGAACGGAGCAGTACTTC. This gives the protein CASSWGPRGTEQYF. V gene TRBV12-3 or TRBV12-4 combines with J gene TRBJ2-7; either TRBD1 or TRBD2 may supply D (6 bases each). The ends were cut back, 4 bases at V and 7 bases at J, with 17 bases in the middle. This CDR3 has 14 amino acids.

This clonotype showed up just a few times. The CDR3 DNA reads as TGTGCCAGCAGCCCTGGTTGGGCCCAGCATTTT. Translated: CASSPGWAQHF. The V call is TRBV12-3 or TRBV12-4, the J call TRBJ1-5; D remains ambiguous. V lost 6 bases, J lost 11 bases, and 11 bases lay in between. The CDR3 spans 11 residues.

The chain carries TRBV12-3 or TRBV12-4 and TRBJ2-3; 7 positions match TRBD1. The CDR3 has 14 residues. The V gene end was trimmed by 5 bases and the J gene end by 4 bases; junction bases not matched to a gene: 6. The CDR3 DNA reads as TGTGCCAGCAGTGGGGACAGAGGGGCAGATACGCAGTATTTT. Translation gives CASSGDRGADTQYF.

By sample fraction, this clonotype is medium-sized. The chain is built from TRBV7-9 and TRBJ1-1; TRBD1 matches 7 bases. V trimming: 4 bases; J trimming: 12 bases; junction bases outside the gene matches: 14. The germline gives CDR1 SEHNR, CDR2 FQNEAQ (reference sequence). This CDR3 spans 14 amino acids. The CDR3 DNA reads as TGTGCCAGCAGCTCCCCGGACAGGACCGCCGGAACTTTCTTT. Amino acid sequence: CASSSPDRTAGTFF.

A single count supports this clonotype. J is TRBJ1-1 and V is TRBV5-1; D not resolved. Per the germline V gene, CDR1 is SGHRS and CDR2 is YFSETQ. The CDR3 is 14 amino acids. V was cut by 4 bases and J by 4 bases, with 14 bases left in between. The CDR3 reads CASSPAGGSTEAFF. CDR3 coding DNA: TGCGCCAGCAGCCCGGCTGGCGGGAGCACTGAAGCTTTCTTT.

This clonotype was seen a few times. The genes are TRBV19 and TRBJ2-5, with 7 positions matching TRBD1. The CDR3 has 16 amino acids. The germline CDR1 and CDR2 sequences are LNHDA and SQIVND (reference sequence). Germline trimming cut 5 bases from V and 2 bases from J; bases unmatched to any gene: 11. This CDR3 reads CASSPNRGTGQETQYF. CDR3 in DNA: TGTGCCAGTAGTCCGAACAGGGGAACGGGGCAAGAGACCCAGTACTTC. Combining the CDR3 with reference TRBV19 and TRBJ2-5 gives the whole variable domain DGGITQSPKYLFRKEGQNVTLSCEQNLNHDAMYWYRQDPGQGLRLIYYSQIVNDFQKGDIAEGYSVSREKKESFPLTVTSAQKNPTAFYLCASSPNRGTGQETQYFGPGTRLLVL.

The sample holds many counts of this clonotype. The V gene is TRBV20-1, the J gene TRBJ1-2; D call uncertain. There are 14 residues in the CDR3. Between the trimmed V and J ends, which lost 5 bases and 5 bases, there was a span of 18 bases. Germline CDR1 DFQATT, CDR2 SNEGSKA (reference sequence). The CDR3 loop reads CSALGPPPVYGYTF. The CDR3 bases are TGCAGTGCTCTCGGACCTCCGCCCGTTTATGGCTACACCTTC.

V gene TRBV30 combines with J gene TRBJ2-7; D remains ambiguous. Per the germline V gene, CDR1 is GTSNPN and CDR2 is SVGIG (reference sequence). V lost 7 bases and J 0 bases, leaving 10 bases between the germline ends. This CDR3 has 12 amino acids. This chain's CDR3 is CASPKDSYEQYF. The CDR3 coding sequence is TGTGCCTCCCCTAAAGACTCCTACGAGCAGTACTTC.

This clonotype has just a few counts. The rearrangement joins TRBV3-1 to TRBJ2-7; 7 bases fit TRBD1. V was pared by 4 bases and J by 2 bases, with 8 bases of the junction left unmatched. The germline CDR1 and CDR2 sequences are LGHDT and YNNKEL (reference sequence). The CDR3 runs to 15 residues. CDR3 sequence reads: CASSLKGAGPYEQYF. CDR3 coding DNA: TGTGCCAGCAGCCTCAAGGGGGCAGGTCCCTACGAGCAGTACTTC.

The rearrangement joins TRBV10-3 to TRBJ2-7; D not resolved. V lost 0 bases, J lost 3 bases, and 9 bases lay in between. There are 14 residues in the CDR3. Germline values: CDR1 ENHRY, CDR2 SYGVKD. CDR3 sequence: CAISESNVGYEQYF. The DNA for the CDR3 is TGTGCCATCAGTGAGTCGAATGTCGGCTACGAGCAGTACTTC.

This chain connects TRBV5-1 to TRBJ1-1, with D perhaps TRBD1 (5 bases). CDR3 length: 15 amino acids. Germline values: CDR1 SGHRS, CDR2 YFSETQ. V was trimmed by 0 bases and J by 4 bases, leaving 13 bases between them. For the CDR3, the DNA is TGCGCCAGCAGCTTGGATATGGGGGTTGGCACTGAAGCTTTCTTT. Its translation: CASSLDMGVGTEAFF.

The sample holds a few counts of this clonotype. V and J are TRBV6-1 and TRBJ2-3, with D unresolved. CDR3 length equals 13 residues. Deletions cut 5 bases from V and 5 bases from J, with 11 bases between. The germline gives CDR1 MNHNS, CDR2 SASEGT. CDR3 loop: CASSPRPKDTQYF. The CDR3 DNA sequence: TGTGCCAGCAGTCCCCGACCCAAAGATACGCAGTATTTT.

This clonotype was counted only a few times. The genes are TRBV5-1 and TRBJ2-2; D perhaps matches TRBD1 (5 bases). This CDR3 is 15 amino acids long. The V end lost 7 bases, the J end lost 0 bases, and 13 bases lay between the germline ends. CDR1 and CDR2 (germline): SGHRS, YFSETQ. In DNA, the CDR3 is TGCGCCAGCCAGGGTACGGCCTCGAACACCGGGGAGCTGTTTTTT. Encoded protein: CASQGTASNTGELFF. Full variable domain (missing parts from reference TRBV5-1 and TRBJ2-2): KAGVTQTPRYLIKTRGQQVTLSCSPISGHRSVSWYQQTPGQGLQFLFEYFSETQRNKGNFPGRFSGRQFSNSRSEMNVSTLELGDSALYLCASQGTASNTGELFFGEGSRLTVL.